The 11 T cell receptor beta chains below all came from one sample that was sequenced in a study of shared clonotypes between healthy human individuals. The method was immunoSEQ multiplex PCR; TCRdb's version includes in-frame clones alone and lacks a portion of them. The sample records approximately 2,000,000 clones, roughly 90% being singletons. What was sequenced was naive CD4+ T cells from PBMCs. As to subset: CD45RA+ positively selected. Receptors were obtained from a man younger than 30 in good health. Some clones in this sample may be carry-over from other donors' samples.

The CDR3 sequence is CASSQQGLVGSVEQFF. The CDR3 DNA reads as TGTGCCAGCAGCCAACAGGGGTTGGTTGGGTCGGTTGAGCAGTTCTTC. The V and J genes are TRBV14 and TRBJ2-1, with D tentatively TRBD1 (6 bases). Germline CDR1 reads SGHDN; CDR2 reads FVKESK. CDR3 length: 16 amino acids. Trimming stripped 2 bases from V and 9 bases from J, with 20 bases between.

The V and J genes are TRBV7-8 and TRBJ1-5, with 7 bases matching TRBD1. V lost 5 bases and J lost 6; bases outside the gene matches: 13. Germline V gene sequence: CDR1 SGHVS, CDR2 FQNEAQ. This CDR3 is 16 amino acids long. CDR3 sequence: CASSPEGAGWGQPQHF. The CDR3 bases are TGTGCCAGCAGCCCCGAGGGGGCAGGTTGGGGTCAGCCCCAGCATTTT.

The chain uses TRBV11-3 and TRBJ2-5, with D perhaps matching TRBD1 or TRBD2 (5 bases each). Trimming pared 4 bases from V and 11 bases from J, leaving 23 bases between. This CDR3 has 15 amino acids. CDR1 and CDR2 (germline): SGHNT, YENEEA. CDR3 loop: CASSSLDSGGGEQYF. As DNA, the CDR3 is TGTGCCAGCAGCTCTCTAGACAGCGGAGGTGGGGAGCAGTACTTC.

The genes are TRBV27 and TRBJ2-4, with TRBD2 as a possible D gene (5 bases). The CDR3 extends over 16 amino acids. Looked up from germline, CDR1 is MNHEY and CDR2 is SMNVEV (reference sequence). Deletions cut 6 bases from V and 0 bases from J, with 15 bases between. The CDR3 DNA reads as TGTGCCAGCAGACCGCTTAGCGCCCTAGCCAAAAACATTCAGTACTTC. Its translation: CASRPLSALAKNIQYF.

The V gene is TRBV18, the J gene TRBJ1-1; 7 nucleotides agree with TRBD1. This CDR3 comprises 15 residues. J was trimmed by 1 base and V by 1 base; bases with no gene match: 3. In germline, CDR1 is KGHSH, CDR2 LQKENI. The CDR3 DNA follows: TGTGCCAGCTCACCACTGCGACAGGGGAACACTGAAGCTTTCTTT. It codes for CASSPLRQGNTEAFF.

This clone was seen a single time. V is TRBV11-2 and J is TRBJ2-1; 7 positions agree with TRBD2. Germline V lookup: CDR1 SGHAT, CDR2 FQNNGV. The J segment lost 5 bases and the V segment lost 1 base, leaving 8 bases of the junction unmatched. The CDR3 is 16 residues long. The CDR3 nucleotides read TGTGCCAGCAGCTTAGCTCCTAGCGGACGTAACAATGAGCAGTTCTTC. This gives the protein CASSLAPSGRNNEQFF.

The CDR3 loop reads CASSWPGQGWEQYF. CDR3 sequence (DNA): TGTGCCAGCAGTTGGCCGGGACAGGGGTGGGAGCAGTACTTC. The chain uses TRBV28 and TRBJ2-5, with 10 bases matching TRBD1. The CDR3 consists of 14 residues. Germline CDR1 and CDR2: MDHEN and SYDVKM. Trimming took 4 bases from V and 11 from J; bases not matched to a gene: 10.

The rearrangement uses TRBV28 and TRBJ2-1, with a tentative D call TRBD2 (5 bases). The ends were cut back, 1 base at V and 4 bases at J, with 14 bases in the middle. The V gene's germline CDR1 is MDHEN and CDR2 SYDVKM. The CDR3 spans 16 residues. The CDR3 DNA follows: TGTGCCAGCAGTTTATCTTCTGCGGGTTCGTACAATGAGCAGTTCTTC. Residues: CASSLSSAGSYNEQFF.

This chain links TRBV7-6 with TRBJ2-5, with TRBD2 as a possible D gene (6 bases). There are 15 residues in the CDR3. Germline CDR1 and CDR2: SGHVS and FNYEAQ. V dropped 5 bases and J dropped 4 bases, with 17 bases sitting between them. CDR3 in amino acids: CASSPPTGVGETQYF. The CDR3 DNA is TGTGCCAGCAGCCCCCCCACGGGGGTTGGAGAGACCCAGTACTTC.

Of note for this clone: In the same sample, other DNA sequences code for this CDR3. V is TRBV6-1 and J is TRBJ1-5, with 10 bases that match TRBD1. Trimming at V came to 2 bases and at J to 4 bases, leaving 2 bases not matched to a gene. CDR3 length: 15 residues. Germline V gene sequence: CDR1 MNHNS, CDR2 SASEGT. In DNA form, the CDR3 reads TGTGCCAGCAGTGAATGGGACAGGGGAAATCAGCCCCAGCATTTT. It codes for CASSEWDRGNQPQHF.

This clone appeared once. The V gene is TRBV28, the J gene TRBJ1-2, with 8 bases lining up with TRBD1. The trim removed 5 bases at V and 2 bases at J, leaving 7 bases unmatched. Germline V gives CDR1 MDHEN, CDR2 SYDVKM. The CDR3 runs to 15 residues. CDR3 sequence: CASSTRTGPNYGYTF. The DNA of the CDR3 is TGTGCCAGCAGTACAAGGACAGGGCCGAACTATGGCTACACCTTC.